This T cell receptor (beta chain) was identified during a study of sequential checkpoint blockade in melanoma. Study details: TCRβ was sequenced from DNA of approximately 99 pretreatment tumors. After nivolumab or ipilimumab alone, 20 to 25 patients had week-13 rebiopsies. Study results and limitations: In arm A, pretreatment tumor clonality was associated with response.

Assay: immunoSEQ multiplex PCR; the TCRdb copy retains only in-frame clones and omits some. In the table there are over 5,000 clones, 26% of which are singletons. The treatment: randomized to nivolumab then ipilimumab (arm A) or the reverse (arm B). Patients had received no earlier DNA-damaging chemotherapy. In regard to this clone: The antigen is not known.

The trim removed 0 bases at V and 4 bases at J, leaving 3 bases unmatched. Germline V CDR1 and CDR2: LNHDA, SQIVND (reference sequence). This CDR3 spans 18 amino acids. The input for sequencing was tumor tissue (inferred from file names), taken from a patient given nivolumab and ipilimumab in sequence. The rearrangement uses TRBV19 and TRBJ2-1; 16 nucleotides agree with TRBD2. This receptor was taken from a human donor with melanoma. For the CDR3, the DNA is TGTGCCAGTAGTATAGAGGGACTAGCGGGAGGGGCTTACAATGAGCAGTTCTTC. It encodes CASSIEGLAGGAYNEQFF.